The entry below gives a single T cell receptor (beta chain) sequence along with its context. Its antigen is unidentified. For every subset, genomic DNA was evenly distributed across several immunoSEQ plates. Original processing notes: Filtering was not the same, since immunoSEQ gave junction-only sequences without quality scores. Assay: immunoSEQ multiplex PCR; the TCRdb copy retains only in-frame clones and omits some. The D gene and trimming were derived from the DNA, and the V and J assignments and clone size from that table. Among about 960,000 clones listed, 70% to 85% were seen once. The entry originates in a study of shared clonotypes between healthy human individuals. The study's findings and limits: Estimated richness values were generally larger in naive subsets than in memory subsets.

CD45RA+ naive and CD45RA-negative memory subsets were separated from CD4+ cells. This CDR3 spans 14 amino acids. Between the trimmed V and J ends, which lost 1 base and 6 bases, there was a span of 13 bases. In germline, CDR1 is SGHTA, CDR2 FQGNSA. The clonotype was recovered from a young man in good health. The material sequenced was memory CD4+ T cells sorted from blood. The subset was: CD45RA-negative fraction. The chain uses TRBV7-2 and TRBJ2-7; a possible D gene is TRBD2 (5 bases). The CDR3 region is CASSLGGSSGEQYF. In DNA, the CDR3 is TGTGCCAGCAGCTTAGGAGGGTCGTCCGGCGAGCAGTACTTC.